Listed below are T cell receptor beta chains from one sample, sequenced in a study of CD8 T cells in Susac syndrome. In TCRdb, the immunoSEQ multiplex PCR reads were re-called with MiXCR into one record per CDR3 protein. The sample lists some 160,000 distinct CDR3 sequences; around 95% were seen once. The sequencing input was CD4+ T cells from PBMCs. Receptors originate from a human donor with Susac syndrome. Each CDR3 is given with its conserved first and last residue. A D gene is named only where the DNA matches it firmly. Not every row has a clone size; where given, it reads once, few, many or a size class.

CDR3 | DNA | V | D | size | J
CASSPRGVGGYNEQFF | TGCGCCAGCAGCCCCCGCGGGGTTGGGGGCTACAATGAGCAGTTCTTC | TRBV4-1 | NA | NA | TRBJ2-1
CSVKTSVYNEQFF | TGCAGCGTAAAGACTAGCGTCTACAATGAGCAGTTCTTC | TRBV29-1 | TRBD2 | NA | TRBJ2-1
CASSFQVNTEAFF | TGTGCCAGCAGCTTCCAGGTGAACACTGAAGCTTTCTTT | TRBV7-3 | NA | NA | TRBJ1-1
CASSFSSGGLGTDTQYF | TGTGCCAGCAGTTTCTCAAGTGGGGGGCTAGGCACAGATACGCAGTATTTT | TRBV12-3/TRBV12-4 | NA | NA | TRBJ2-3
CSVKGNPDSQETQYF | TGCAGCGTTAAAGGGAATCCCGATAGCCAAGAGACCCAGTACTTC | TRBV29-1 | NA | NA | TRBJ2-5
CASSLTSGVSEQYF | TGCGCCAGCAGCTTGACTAGCGGGGTGAGCGAGCAGTACTTC | TRBV5-1 | TRBD2 | NA | TRBJ2-7
CASSSRLAGVTGELFF | TGTGCCAGCAGCTCCCGACTAGCGGGAGTCACCGGGGAGCTGTTTTTT | TRBV9 | TRBD2 | NA | TRBJ2-2
CASSQLQYNEQFF | TGCGCCAGCAGCCAACTTCAGTACAATGAGCAGTTCTTC | TRBV4-1 | NA | once | TRBJ2-1
CASSLDGGYEQYF | TGTGCCAGCAGCTTGGATGGGGGCTACGAGCAGTACTTC | TRBV7-9 | NA | once | TRBJ2-7
CASSSSRAPYNEQFF | TGTGCCAGCAGCTCCTCGAGAGCCCCCTACAATGAGCAGTTCTTC | TRBV7-2 | NA | NA | TRBJ2-1
CASSHPGQAEETQYF | TGCGCCAGCAGCCACCCCGGACAGGCGGAAGAGACCCAGTACTTC | TRBV4-1 | TRBD1 | NA | TRBJ2-5
CSAPTGDGTGNTIYF | TGCAGTGCTCCGACAGGGGACGGCACTGGAAACACCATATATTTT | TRBV20-1 | TRBD1 | NA | TRBJ1-3
CATSGPGASNQPQHF | TGTGCCACCAGTGGACCAGGGGCTAGCAATCAGCCCCAGCATTTT | TRBV24-1 | NA | once | TRBJ1-5
CASTHGNEQFF | TGTGCCAGCACTCACGGGAATGAGCAGTTCTTC | TRBV12-3/TRBV12-4 | NA | once | TRBJ2-1
CASRLGSVGGEAFF | TGTGCAAGTCGCTTAGGCTCTGTAGGTGGTGAAGCTTTCTTT | TRBV12-2 | NA | NA | TRBJ1-1
CASTQGISGNTIYF | TGCGCCAGCACCCAGGGGATCTCTGGAAACACCATATATTTT | TRBV10-2 | NA | NA | TRBJ1-3
CASSLVGTGSYEQYF | TGTGCCAGCAGCTTGGTGGGGACAGGCTCCTACGAGCAGTACTTC | TRBV5-4 | TRBD1 | NA | TRBJ2-7
CASSSIRGNYGYTF | TGTGCCAGCAGTTCAATCAGGGGTAACTATGGCTACACCTTC | TRBV12-3/TRBV12-4 | NA | NA | TRBJ1-2
CASSPRSNWDHGYTF | TGTGCCAGCTCACCGCGCAGCAATTGGGATCATGGCTACACCTTC | TRBV18 | NA | NA | TRBJ1-2
CASSQSGTGGNQPQHF | TGTGCCAGCAGCCAGTCCGGGACAGGGGGGAATCAGCCCCAGCATTTT | TRBV3-1 | TRBD1 | NA | TRBJ1-5
CASSDLVRGGKNF | TGTGCCAGCAGCGACCTCGTAAGAGGAGGGAAAAACTTC | TRBV7-2 | NA | NA | TRBJ2-5
CASRMGRSSYNEQFF | TGCGCCAGCAGGATGGGGCGGAGCTCCTACAATGAGCAGTTCTTC | TRBV4-1 | NA | NA | TRBJ2-1
CASSSPDRGGYGYTF | TGTGCCAGCAGTTCGCCGGACAGGGGAGGATATGGCTACACCTTC | TRBV12-3/TRBV12-4 | TRBD1 | once | TRBJ1-2
CASSLNAQGPGNTIYF | TGTGCCAGCAGTCTAAACGCTCAGGGACCTGGAAACACCATATATTTT | TRBV12-3/TRBV12-4 | NA | NA | TRBJ1-3
CASASQDSYEQYF | TGTGCCTCGGCCAGCCAAGACTCCTACGAGCAGTACTTC | TRBV10-3 | NA | NA | TRBJ2-7
CSATKRGGEDTQYF | TGCAGTGCTACTAAGCGGGGGGGCGAAGATACGCAGTATTTT | TRBV20-1 | TRBD2 | NA | TRBJ2-3
CASSPRQGHYGYTF | TGTGCCAGCAGTCCTCGACAGGGGCACTATGGCTACACCTTC | TRBV6-1 | TRBD1 | NA | TRBJ1-2